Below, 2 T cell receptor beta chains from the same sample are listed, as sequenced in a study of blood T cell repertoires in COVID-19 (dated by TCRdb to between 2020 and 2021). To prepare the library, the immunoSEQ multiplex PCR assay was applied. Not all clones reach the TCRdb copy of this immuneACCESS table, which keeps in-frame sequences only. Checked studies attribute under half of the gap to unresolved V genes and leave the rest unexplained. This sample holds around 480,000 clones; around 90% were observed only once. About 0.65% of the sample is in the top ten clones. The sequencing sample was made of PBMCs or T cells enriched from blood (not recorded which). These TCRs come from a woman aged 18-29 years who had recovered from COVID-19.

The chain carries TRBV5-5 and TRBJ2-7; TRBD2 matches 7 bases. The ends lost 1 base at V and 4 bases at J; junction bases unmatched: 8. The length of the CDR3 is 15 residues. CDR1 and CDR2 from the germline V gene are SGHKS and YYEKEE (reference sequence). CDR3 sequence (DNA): TGTGCCAGCAGCTTGAGCGGGGACCTTGGGTACGAGCAGTACTTC. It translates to CASSLSGDLGYEQYF.

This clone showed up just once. The CDR3 spells CASSYRGAVDTQYF. For the CDR3, the DNA is TGTGCCAGCAGTTACCGGGGGGCGGTAGATACGCAGTATTTT. This chain links TRBV6-5 with TRBJ2-3, with D tentatively TRBD2 (7 bases). This CDR3 has 14 amino acids. The ends were cut back, 2 bases at V and 5 bases at J, with 11 bases in the middle. CDR1 is MNHEY, CDR2 SVGAGI, per germline.